The rows below give T cell receptor beta chains drawn from one sample of a study of cytomegalovirus exposure and HLA in healthy donors. Sequenced by immunoSEQ multiplex PCR; TCRdb stores in-frame clones only, minus some. The sample table includes about 140,000 clones. Sequenced: PBMCs. The receptor source for this set is a man aged 35-49 years in good health and CMV-seronegative. Both conserved end residues are part of each CDR3. A D gene is named only where the DNA matches it firmly.

J gene,V gene,D gene,CDR3 protein,CDR3 DNA
TRBJ1-2,TRBV5-5,.,CASSLAVNYGYTF,TGTGCCAGCAGCTTGGCGGTTAACTATGGCTACACCTTC
TRBJ2-1,TRBV2,TRBD1,CASSRQGAEGEQFF,TGTGCCAGCAGTCGGCAGGGGGCTGAAGGTGAGCAGTTCTTC
TRBJ1-6,TRBV6-5,.,CASSPTGRTLHF,TGTGCCAGCAGTCCCACGGGTCGCACCCTCCACTTT
TRBJ2-1,TRBV19,TRBD1,CASRSGQGGWNEQFF,TGTGCCAGTAGATCGGGACAGGGGGGTTGGAATGAGCAGTTCTTC
TRBJ1-2,TRBV6-5,TRBD1,CASRSRDSGNYGYTF,TGTGCCAGTAGGAGCAGGGACAGCGGTAACTATGGCTACACCTTC
TRBJ2-1,TRBV7-2,TRBD1,CASSLKGQGVGEQFF,TGTGCCAGCAGCTTAAAGGGACAGGGGGTCGGCGAGCAGTTCTTC
TRBJ2-4,TRBV6-5,TRBD2,CASARTSGGKNIQYF,TGTGCCAGCGCCCGGACTAGCGGAGGCAAAAACATTCAGTACTTC
TRBJ2-5,TRBV18,TRBD2,CASSPLAGGLGETQYF,TGTGCCAGCTCTCCACTAGCGGGGGGGCTGGGAGAGACCCAGTACTTC
TRBJ1-2,TRBV25-1,.,CASSDPQALGYTF,TGTGCCAGCAGTGACCCGCAGGCCCTTGGCTACACCTTC
TRBJ1-5,TRBV19,TRBD1,CASTWTGENQPQHF,TGTGCCAGTACTTGGACAGGGGAAAATCAGCCCCAGCATTTT
TRBJ1-1,TRBV18,.,CASTSMVGANTEAFF,TGTGCCAGCACATCCATGGTAGGGGCGAACACTGAAGCTTTCTTT
TRBJ1-2,TRBV7-2,TRBD1,CASSLGQGTGGYTF,TGTGCCAGCAGCTTGGGACAGGGGACGGGAGGCTACACCTTC
TRBJ2-7,TRBV5-1,TRBD1,CASSNITGQVSEQYF,TGCGCCAGCAGCAATATTACGGGACAGGTCTCCGAGCAGTACTTC
TRBJ2-5,TRBV5-5,TRBD2,CASTRRGGLQETQYF,TGTGCCAGCACCCGGCGGGGGGGCCTCCAAGAGACCCAGTACTTC
TRBJ1-2,TRBV28,TRBD1,CASSLAGQGAGGYTF,TGTGCCAGCAGTTTGGCGGGACAGGGGGCGGGTGGCTACACCTTC
TRBJ1-2,TRBV5-1,.,CASSPKAGASRYGYTF,TGCGCCAGCAGCCCAAAAGCGGGGGCCTCGAGATATGGCTACACCTTC
TRBJ2-1,TRBV5-4,.,CASSPQGISYNEQFF,TGTGCCAGCAGCCCACAGGGAATCTCCTACAATGAGCAGTTCTTC
TRBJ1-2,TRBV7-2,.,CASSLRGRANYGYTF,TGTGCCAGCAGCTTAAGGGGGAGAGCTAACTATGGCTACACCTTC
TRBJ2-3,TRBV5-1,.,CASKGDADTQYF,TGCGCCAGCAAAGGAGACGCCGATACGCAGTATTTT
TRBJ2-7,TRBV29-1,.,CSVVRQGTYEQYF,TGCAGCGTTGTTCGGCAGGGGACCTACGAGCAGTACTTC
TRBJ1-6,TRBV5-1,.,CASSLESGQTNSPLHF,TGCGCCAGCAGCTTGGAATCCGGACAGACAAATTCACCCCTCCACTTT
TRBJ1-1,TRBV5-1,TRBD1,CASSLVQGTGGEAFF,TGCGCCAGCAGCTTGGTACAAGGAACAGGGGGTGAAGCTTTCTTT
TRBJ1-2,TRBV29-1,TRBD1,CSVKEGQAGTF,TGCAGCGTTAAAGAGGGACAGGCCGGCACCTTC
TRBJ1-5,TRBV6-1,.,CASSERWQVPQHF,TGTGCCAGCAGTGAAAGATGGCAGGTCCCCCAGCATTTT
TRBJ1-2,TRBV6-1,TRBD1,CASSELTGGSYGYTF,TGTGCCAGCAGTGAATTGACAGGGGGCAGCTATGGCTACACCTTC
TRBJ2-7,TRBV12-1,.,CASSFFPSRAFSYEQYF,TGTGCCAGCAGCTTTTTTCCTAGCCGTGCCTTTTCCTACGAGCAGTACTTC
TRBJ2-1,TRBV7-2,.,CASSLAGQGTFF,TGTGCCAGCAGCTTAGCAGGGCAGGGTACGTTCTTC
TRBJ2-7,TRBV18,.,CASSPGATSYEQYF,TGTGCCAGCTCACCGGGGGCAACGTCCTACGAGCAGTACTTC
TRBJ1-4,TRBV6-5,.,CASSRGSTNEKLFF,TGTGCCAGCAGCAGGGGATCGACTAATGAAAAACTGTTTTTT
TRBJ2-2,TRBV5-1,.,CASAGLLDTGELFF,TGCGCCAGCGCGGGACTCCTGGACACCGGGGAGCTGTTTTTT
TRBJ1-2,TRBV13,TRBD1,CASSFQGQGSYGYTF,TGTGCCAGCAGCTTCCAAGGACAGGGGAGCTATGGCTACACCTTC
TRBJ2-1,TRBV7-9,TRBD2,CASSLALRSGGLSYNEQFF,TGTGCCAGCAGCTTAGCGCTTAGAAGCGGGGGGCTCTCCTACAATGAGCAGTTCTTC
TRBJ2-2,TRBV6-1,.,CASSPTANTGELFF,TGTGCCAGCAGCCCGACAGCGAACACCGGGGAGCTGTTTTTT
TRBJ2-2,TRBV7-3,.,CASRLGQGSTTGELFF,TGTGCCAGCAGGCTCGGTCAGGGGTCCACCACCGGGGAGCTGTTTTTT
TRBJ2-4,TRBV5-1,TRBD1,CASSFRGGDGNIQYF,TGCGCCAGCAGCTTTCGAGGGGGCGATGGAAACATTCAGTACTTC
TRBJ2-7,TRBV2,.,CASSPTGESYEQYF,TGTGCCAGCAGCCCGACGGGAGAGAGCTACGAGCAGTACTTC
TRBJ2-7,TRBV5-1,.,CASSFSSVFPYEQYF,TGCGCCAGCAGCTTTTCTTCCGTCTTTCCCTACGAGCAGTACTTC
TRBJ2-7,TRBV28,.,CASSLGSPHQEQYF,TGTGCCAGCAGTTTAGGCTCTCCCCACCAGGAGCAGTACTTC
TRBJ2-1,TRBV19,TRBD1,CASSPQGQGRNEQFF,TGTGCCAGTAGTCCCCAGGGACAGGGGAGGAATGAGCAGTTCTTC
TRBJ2-1,TRBV2,.,CASSEEAGPYNEQFF,TGTGCCAGCAGTGAAGAGGCGGGACCTTACAATGAGCAGTTCTTC